This section outlines one T cell receptor (beta chain) sequence together with its context. The target antigen is unknown. The data originate from a study of cytomegalovirus exposure and HLA in healthy donors. Germline lookup yields CDR1 MNHEY and CDR2 SMNVEV (reference sequence). V lost 3 bases and J lost 8; bases outside the gene matches: 7. The CDR3 totals 16 residues. Profiling relied on immunoSEQ multiplex PCR, and the TCRdb table lists in-frame clones only, not all of them. The sample contains around 400,000 clones, about nine tenths of which appear only once. Study results and limitations: Among the CMV-associated chains, a few were confirmed in vitro as specific for CMV antigens. Reports described diagnosis of cytomegalovirus status by the classifier as highly specific and sensitive. The study designated fewer than 200 TCR beta chains cytomegalovirus-associated. For most TCR sequences rarity was the rule, although some public TCRs occurred in many donors.

The rearrangement joins TRBV27 to TRBJ2-1, with 13 positions matching TRBD2. The sample comprised PBMCs. This clonotype was obtained from a woman aged 18-29 years in good health and CMV-seronegative. The CDR3 DNA reads TGTGCCAGCAGTTTCCGCGGACTAGCGGGAGTGGATGAGCAGTTCTTC. Translation gives CASSFRGLAGVDEQFF.